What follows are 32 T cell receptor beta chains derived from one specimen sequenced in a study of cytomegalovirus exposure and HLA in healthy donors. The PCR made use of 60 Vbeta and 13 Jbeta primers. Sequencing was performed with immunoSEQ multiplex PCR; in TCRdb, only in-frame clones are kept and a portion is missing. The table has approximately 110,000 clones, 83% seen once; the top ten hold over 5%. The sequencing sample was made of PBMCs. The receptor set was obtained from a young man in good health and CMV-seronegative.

The CDR3 DNA follows: TGTGCCAGCAGTTACCAACCGGACAACTACAATGAGCAGTTCTTC. Residues: CASSYQPDNYNEQFF. V usage is TRBV6-5 and J usage is TRBJ2-1; D might be TRBD1 (5 bases). Trimming pared 2 bases from V and 3 bases from J, leaving 11 bases between. Germline V gene sequence: CDR1 MNHEY, CDR2 SVGAGI. The CDR3 has 15 residues.

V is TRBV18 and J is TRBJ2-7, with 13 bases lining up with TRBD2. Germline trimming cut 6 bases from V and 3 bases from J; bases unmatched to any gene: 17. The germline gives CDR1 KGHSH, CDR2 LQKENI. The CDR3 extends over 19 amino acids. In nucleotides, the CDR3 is TGTGCCAGCTCTGGACTAGCGGGAGAGGTCACAATCCTAAGCTACGAGCAGTACTTC. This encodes CASSGLAGEVTILSYEQYF.

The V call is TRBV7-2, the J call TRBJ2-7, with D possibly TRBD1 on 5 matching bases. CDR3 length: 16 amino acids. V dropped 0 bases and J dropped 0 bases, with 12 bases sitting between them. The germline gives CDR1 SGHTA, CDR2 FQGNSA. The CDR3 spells CASSLAGQGISYEQYF. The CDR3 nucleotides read TGTGCCAGCAGCTTAGCCGGCCAGGGTATCTCCTACGAGCAGTACTTC.

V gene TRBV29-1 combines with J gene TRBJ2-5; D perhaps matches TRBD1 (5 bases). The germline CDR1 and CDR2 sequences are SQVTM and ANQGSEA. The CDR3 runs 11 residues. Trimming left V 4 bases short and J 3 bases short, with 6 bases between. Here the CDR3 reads CSVGREETQYF. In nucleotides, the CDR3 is TGCAGCGTTGGCAGGGAAGAGACCCAGTACTTC.

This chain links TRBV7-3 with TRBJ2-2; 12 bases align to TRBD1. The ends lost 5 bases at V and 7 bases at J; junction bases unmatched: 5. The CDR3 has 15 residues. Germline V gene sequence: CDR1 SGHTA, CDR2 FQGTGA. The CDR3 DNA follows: TGTGCCAGCAGCCCGGGACAGGGGGCCGGCGGGGAGCTGTTTTTT. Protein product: CASSPGQGAGGELFF.

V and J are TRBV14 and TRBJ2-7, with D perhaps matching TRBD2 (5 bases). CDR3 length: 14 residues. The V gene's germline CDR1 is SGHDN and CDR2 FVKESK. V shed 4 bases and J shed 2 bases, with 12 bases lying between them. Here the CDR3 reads CASSPAVVTYEQYF. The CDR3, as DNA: TGTGCCAGCAGCCCAGCGGTCGTAACCTACGAGCAGTACTTC.

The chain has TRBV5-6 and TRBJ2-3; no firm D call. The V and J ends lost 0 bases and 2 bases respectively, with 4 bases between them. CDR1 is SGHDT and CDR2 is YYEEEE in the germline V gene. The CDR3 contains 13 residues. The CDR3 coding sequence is TGTGCCAGCAGCTTGGCTCCCACAGATACGCAGTATTTT. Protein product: CASSLAPTDTQYF.

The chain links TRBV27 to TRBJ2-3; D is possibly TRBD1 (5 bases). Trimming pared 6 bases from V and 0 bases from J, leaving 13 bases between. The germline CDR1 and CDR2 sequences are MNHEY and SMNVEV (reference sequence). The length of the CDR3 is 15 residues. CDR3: CASSLKGSSTDTQYF. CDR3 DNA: TGTGCCAGCAGCCTCAAGGGGTCTAGCACAGATACGCAGTATTTT.

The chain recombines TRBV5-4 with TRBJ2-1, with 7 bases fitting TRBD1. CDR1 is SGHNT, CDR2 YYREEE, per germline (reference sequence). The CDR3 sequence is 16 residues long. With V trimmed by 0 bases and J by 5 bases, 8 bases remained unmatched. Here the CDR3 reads CASSLGAGTANNEQFF. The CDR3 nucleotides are TGTGCCAGCAGCTTGGGCGCCGGGACAGCAAACAATGAGCAGTTCTTC.

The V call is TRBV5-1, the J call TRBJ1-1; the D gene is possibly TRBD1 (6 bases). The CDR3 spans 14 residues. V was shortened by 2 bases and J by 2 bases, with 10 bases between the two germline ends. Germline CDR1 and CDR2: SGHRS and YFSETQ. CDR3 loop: CASSLLDSNTEAFF. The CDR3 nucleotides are TGCGCCAGCAGCTTATTGGACAGTAACACTGAAGCTTTCTTT. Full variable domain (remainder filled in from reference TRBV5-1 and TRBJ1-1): KAGVTQTPRYLIKTRGQQVTLSCSPISGHRSVSWYQQTPGQGLQFLFEYFSETQRNKGNFPGRFSGRQFSNSRSEMNVSTLELGDSALYLCASSLLDSNTEAFFGQGTRLTVV.

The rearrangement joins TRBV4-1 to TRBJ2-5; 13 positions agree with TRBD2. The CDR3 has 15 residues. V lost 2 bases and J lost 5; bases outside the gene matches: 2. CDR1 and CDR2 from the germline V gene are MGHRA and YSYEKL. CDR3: CASSQWTSGSETQYF. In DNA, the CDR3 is TGCGCCAGCAGCCAATGGACTAGCGGGAGTGAGACCCAGTACTTC.

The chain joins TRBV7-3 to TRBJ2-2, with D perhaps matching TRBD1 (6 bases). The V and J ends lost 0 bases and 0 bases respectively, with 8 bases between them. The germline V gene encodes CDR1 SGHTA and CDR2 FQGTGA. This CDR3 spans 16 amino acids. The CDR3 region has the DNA TGTGCCAGCAGCTTAACGAGGGACACGAACACCGGGGAGCTGTTTTTT. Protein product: CASSLTRDTNTGELFF.

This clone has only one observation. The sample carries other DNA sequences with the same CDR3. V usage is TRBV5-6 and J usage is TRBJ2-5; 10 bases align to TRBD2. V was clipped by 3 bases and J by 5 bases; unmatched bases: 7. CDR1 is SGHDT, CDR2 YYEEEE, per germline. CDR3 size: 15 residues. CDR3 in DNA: TGTGCCAGCAGCTCGCTAGCGGGAGTTGACGAGACCCAGTACTTC. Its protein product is CASSSLAGVDETQYF. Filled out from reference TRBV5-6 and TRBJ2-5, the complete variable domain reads DAGVTQSPTHLIKTRGQQVTLRCSPKSGHDTVSWYQQALGQGPQFIFQYYEEEERQRGNFPDRFSGHQFPNYSSELNVNALLLGDSALYLCASSSLAGVDETQYFGPGTRLLVL.

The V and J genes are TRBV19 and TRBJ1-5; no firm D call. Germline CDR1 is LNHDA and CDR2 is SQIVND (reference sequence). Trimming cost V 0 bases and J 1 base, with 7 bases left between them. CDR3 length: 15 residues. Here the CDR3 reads CASSIDLVSNQPQHF. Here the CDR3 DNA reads TGTGCCAGTAGTATAGACCTTGTGAGCAATCAGCCCCAGCATTTT.

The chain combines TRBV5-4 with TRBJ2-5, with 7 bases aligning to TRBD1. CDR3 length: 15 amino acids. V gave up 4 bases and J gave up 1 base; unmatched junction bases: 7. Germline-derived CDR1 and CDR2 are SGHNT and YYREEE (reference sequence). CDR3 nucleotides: TGTGCCAGCAGCCCGAGGGGACAGTTCCAAGAGACCCAGTACTTC. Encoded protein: CASSPRGQFQETQYF.

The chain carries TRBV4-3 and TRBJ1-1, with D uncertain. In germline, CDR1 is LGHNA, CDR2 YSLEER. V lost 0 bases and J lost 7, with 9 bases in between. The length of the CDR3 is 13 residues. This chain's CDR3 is CASSQDLGGEAFF. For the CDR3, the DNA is TGCGCCAGCAGCCAAGACCTAGGAGGTGAAGCTTTCTTT.

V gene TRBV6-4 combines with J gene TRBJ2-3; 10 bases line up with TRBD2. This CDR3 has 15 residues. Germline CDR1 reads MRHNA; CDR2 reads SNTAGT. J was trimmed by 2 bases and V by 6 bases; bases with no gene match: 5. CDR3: CASRPGLADTDTQYF. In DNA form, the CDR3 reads TGTGCCAGCAGGCCCGGACTAGCGGACACAGATACGCAGTATTTT.

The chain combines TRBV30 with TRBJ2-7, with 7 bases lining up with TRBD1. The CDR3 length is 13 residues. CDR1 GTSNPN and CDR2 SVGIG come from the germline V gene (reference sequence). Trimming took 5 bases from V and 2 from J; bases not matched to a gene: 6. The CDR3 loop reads CAWEAGTAYEQYF. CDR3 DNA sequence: TGTGCCTGGGAGGCCGGGACAGCCTACGAGCAGTACTTC.

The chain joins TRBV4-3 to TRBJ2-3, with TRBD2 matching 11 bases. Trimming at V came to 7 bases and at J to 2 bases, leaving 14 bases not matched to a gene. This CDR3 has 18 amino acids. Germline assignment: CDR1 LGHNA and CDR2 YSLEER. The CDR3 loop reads CASTSRASGRSYTDTQYF. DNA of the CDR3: TGCGCCAGCACCTCACGCGCTAGCGGGAGGTCCTACACAGATACGCAGTATTTT.

The CDR3 bases are TGTGCCAGCAGCCCCCGACAGGGGATGACTGAAGCTTTCTTT. The encoded protein is CASSPRQGMTEAFF. This chain joins TRBV7-2 and TRBJ1-1; 8 bases align to TRBD1. The CDR3 totals 14 residues. J lost 5 bases, V lost 5 bases, and 7 bases had no gene match. Per the germline V gene, CDR1 is SGHTA and CDR2 is FQGNSA.

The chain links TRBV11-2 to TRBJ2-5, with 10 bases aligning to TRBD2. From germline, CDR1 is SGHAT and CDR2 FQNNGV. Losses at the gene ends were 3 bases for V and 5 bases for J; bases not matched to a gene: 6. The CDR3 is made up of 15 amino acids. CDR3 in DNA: TGTGCCAGCAGCTTTGGGGTAGCGGGAGGTGAGACCCAGTACTTC. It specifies CASSFGVAGGETQYF.

CDR3 nucleotides: TGTGCTAGTGGTTTGCCCGCTCGGGGCACTGAAGCTTTCTTT. Its translation: CASGLPARGTEAFF. This chain uses TRBV12-5 with TRBJ1-1; D is uncertain. Trimming removed 2 bases from V and 4 bases from J, with 11 bases in between. There are 14 residues in the CDR3. From germline, CDR1 is LGHNT and CDR2 FRNRAP.

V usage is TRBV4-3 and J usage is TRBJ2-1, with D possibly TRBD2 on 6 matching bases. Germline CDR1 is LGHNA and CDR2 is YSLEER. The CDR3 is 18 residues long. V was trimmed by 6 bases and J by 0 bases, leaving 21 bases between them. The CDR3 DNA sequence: TGCGCCAGCAGTCACACTCTGCCCCGGGAGAGCTCCTACAATGAGCAGTTCTTC. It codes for CASSHTLPRESSYNEQFF.

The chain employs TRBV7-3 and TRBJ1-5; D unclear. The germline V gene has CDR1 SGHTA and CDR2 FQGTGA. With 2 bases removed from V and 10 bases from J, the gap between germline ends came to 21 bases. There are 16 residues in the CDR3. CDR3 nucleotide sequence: TGTGCCAGCAGCTTAGTGGGTGACAATGGTCAACGACCCCAGCATTTT. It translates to CASSLVGDNGQRPQHF.

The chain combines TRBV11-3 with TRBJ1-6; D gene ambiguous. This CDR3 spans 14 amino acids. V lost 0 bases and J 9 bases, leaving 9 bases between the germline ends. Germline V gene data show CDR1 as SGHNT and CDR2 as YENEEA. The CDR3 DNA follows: TGTGCCAGCAGCTTAGATGGGGAGGGTTCACCCCTCCACTTT. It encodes CASSLDGEGSPLHF.

The CDR3 nucleotides are TGTGCCAGCAGTTTATCGTTCAGGGCCCCTGGTGAGCAGTTCTTC. Translated, it gives CASSLSFRAPGEQFF. V usage is TRBV27 and J usage is TRBJ2-1, with D perhaps TRBD1 (5 bases). The V end lost 0 bases, the J end lost 9 bases, and 15 bases lay between the germline ends. Germline V gene data show CDR1 as MNHEY and CDR2 as SMNVEV (reference sequence). The CDR3 runs to 15 residues.

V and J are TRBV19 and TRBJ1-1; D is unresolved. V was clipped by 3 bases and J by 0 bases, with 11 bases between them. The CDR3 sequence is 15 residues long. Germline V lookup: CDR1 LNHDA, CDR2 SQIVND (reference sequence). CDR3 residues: CASSMEVGMNTEAFF. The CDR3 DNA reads TGTGCCAGTAGTATGGAGGTGGGGATGAACACTGAAGCTTTCTTT.

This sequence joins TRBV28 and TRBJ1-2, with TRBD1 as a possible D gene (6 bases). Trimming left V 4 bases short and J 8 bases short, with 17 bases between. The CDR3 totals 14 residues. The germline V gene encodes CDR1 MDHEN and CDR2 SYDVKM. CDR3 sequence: CASSSNTGSGGYTF. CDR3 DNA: TGTGCCAGCAGTTCAAATACAGGGTCAGGAGGCTACACCTTC.

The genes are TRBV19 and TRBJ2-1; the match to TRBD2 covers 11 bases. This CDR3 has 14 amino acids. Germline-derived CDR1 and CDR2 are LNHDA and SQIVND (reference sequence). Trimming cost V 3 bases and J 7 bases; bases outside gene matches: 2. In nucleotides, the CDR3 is TGTGCCAGTAGTATCGTAGCGGGAGGGAATGAGCAGTTCTTC. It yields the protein CASSIVAGGNEQFF.

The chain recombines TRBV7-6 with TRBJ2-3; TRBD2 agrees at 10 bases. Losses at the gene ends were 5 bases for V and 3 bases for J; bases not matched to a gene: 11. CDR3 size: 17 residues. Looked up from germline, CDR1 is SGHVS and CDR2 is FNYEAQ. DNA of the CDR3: TGTGCCAGCAGCGTAGGAAAGGGACTAGCGAAAACAGATACGCAGTATTTT. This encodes CASSVGKGLAKTDTQYF.

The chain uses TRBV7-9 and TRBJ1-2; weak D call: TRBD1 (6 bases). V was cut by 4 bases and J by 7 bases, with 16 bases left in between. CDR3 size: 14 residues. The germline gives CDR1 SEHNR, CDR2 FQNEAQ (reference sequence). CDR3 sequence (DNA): TGTGCCAGCAGCTCACTACAGGGTACGGTTGGCTACACCTTC. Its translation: CASSSLQGTVGYTF.

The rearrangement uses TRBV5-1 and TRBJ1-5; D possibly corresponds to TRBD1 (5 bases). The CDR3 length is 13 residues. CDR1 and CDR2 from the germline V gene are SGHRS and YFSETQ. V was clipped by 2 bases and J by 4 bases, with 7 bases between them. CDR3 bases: TGCGCCAGCAGCTTTGACAGAAATCAGCCCCAGCATTTT. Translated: CASSFDRNQPQHF.